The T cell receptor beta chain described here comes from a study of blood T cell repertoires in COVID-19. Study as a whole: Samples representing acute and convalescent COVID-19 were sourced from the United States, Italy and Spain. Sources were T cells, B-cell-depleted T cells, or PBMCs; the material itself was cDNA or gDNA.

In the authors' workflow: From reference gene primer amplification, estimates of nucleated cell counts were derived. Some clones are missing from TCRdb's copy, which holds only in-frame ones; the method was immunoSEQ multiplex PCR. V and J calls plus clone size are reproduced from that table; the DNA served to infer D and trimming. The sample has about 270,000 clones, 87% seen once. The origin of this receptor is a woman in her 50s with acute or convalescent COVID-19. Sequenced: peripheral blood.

The CDR3 region has the DNA TGCAGCGTTGAAGCGCGTCAGGGACAAGAGACCCAGTACTTC. This codes for CSVEARQGQETQYF. This chain joins TRBV29-1 and TRBJ2-5; possible D gene TRBD1, 5 bases. The CDR3 runs 14 residues. Trimming took off 1 base at V and 2 bases at J, with 11 bases between the two ends. Looked up from germline, CDR1 is SQVTM and CDR2 is ANQGSEA.